The 23 T cell receptor beta chains below were found in one sample sequenced in a study of a mutant IDH1 vaccine in newly diagnosed glioma. This table comes from immunoSEQ multiplex PCR, and its TCRdb copy is limited to in-frame clones, with some not included. The table records some 33,000 clones, 81% of them present only once. No antigens are known for them. The sample's time point: week 35, safety follow-up. Vaccination comprised doses that each held 300 ug of mutant IDH1 20-mer peptide, plus topical imiquimod. This material consisted of PBMCs, taken from a glioma patient whose treatment included an IDH1 peptide vaccine. Receptors originate from a man between 25 and 39 years old with glioma.

The chain links TRBV30 to TRBJ2-4; D is ambiguous. V was cut by 0 bases and J by 3 bases, with 9 bases left in between. CDR1 GTSNPN and CDR2 SVGIG come from the germline V gene (reference sequence). CDR3 length: 14 amino acids. CDR3 coding DNA: TGTGCCTGGAGTGTAACTGGGGACAAAAACATTCAGTACTTC. Translating it yields CAWSVTGDKNIQYF.

This chain joins TRBV6-5 and TRBJ2-7; D may be TRBD2 (5 bases). This CDR3 is 15 amino acids long. The V gene's germline CDR1 is MNHEY and CDR2 SVGAGI. The V gene lost 2 bases and the J gene lost 0 bases, with 11 bases spanning the gap. The CDR3 protein is CASSYGAGSSYEQYF. The CDR3 nucleotides are TGTGCCAGCAGTTACGGTGCGGGTTCCTCCTACGAGCAGTACTTC.

The chain combines TRBV19 with TRBJ2-5; the D is unclear. There are 14 residues in the CDR3. The V end was cut by 4 bases, the J end by 2 bases, with 11 bases between. Germline CDR1 reads LNHDA; CDR2 reads SQIVND (reference sequence). DNA for the CDR3: TGTGCCAGTAGTACCGGAAGGGCTCAAGAGACCCAGTACTTC. This translates into CASSTGRAQETQYF.

J is TRBJ2-1 and V is TRBV5-1; TRBD1 aligns across 8 bases. CDR3 length: 16 residues. CDR1 SGHRS and CDR2 YFSETQ come from the germline V gene. The V segment lost 1 base and the J segment 2 bases; nucleotides outside the gene matches: 5. This CDR3 is CASSLIRTGTYNEQFF. The CDR3 DNA reads TGCGCCAGCAGCTTGATTAGGACAGGGACCTACAATGAGCAGTTCTTC.

The chain recombines TRBV5-5 with TRBJ2-7, with D perhaps TRBD1 (6 bases). The V and J ends lost 1 base and 0 bases respectively, with 11 bases between them. The CDR3 is 15 residues long. Per germline, CDR1 SGHKS and CDR2 YYEKEE (reference sequence). CDR3 sequence (DNA): TGTGCCAGCAGCTTGTCAGGGGCCCTCTCCTACGAGCAGTACTTC. Translated: CASSLSGALSYEQYF.

The V call is TRBV6-5, the J call TRBJ1-1; TRBD1 matches 7 bases. The V and J ends lost 5 bases and 4 bases, in that order; junction bases with no gene match: 4. The CDR3 sequence is 13 residues long. Germline CDR1 reads MNHEY; CDR2 reads SVGAGI. CDR3 region: CASSGGTATEAFF. The CDR3 coding sequence is TGTGCCAGCAGTGGGGGGACAGCCACTGAAGCTTTCTTT.

The rearrangement uses TRBV5-5 and TRBJ2-3; the D call may be TRBD1 or TRBD2 (5 bases each). This CDR3 is built from 14 residues. V was shortened by 2 bases and J by 3 bases, with 10 bases between the two germline ends. Germline-derived CDR1 and CDR2 are SGHKS and YYEKEE (reference sequence). The CDR3 sequence: CASSFGDATDTQYF. The CDR3 DNA sequence: TGTGCCAGCAGCTTCGGGGACGCTACAGATACGCAGTATTTT. The full variable domain, rest sourced from reference TRBV5-5 and TRBJ2-3, is DAGVTQSPTHLIKTRGQQVTLRCSPISGHKSVSWYQQVLGQGPQFIFQYYEKEERGRGNFPDRFSARQFPNYSSELNVNALLLGDSALYLCASSFGDATDTQYFGPGTRLTVL.

The chain combines TRBV4-2 with TRBJ1-3, with 7 bases aligning to TRBD1. Looked up from germline, CDR1 is LGHNA and CDR2 is YNFKEQ. CDR3 size: 16 residues. V shed 0 bases, J shed 4 bases, and the junction held 6 bases outside the gene matches. The CDR3 bases are TGTGCCAGCAGCCAAGACAGGGGGTTGGGAGGAAACACCATATATTTT. It specifies CASSQDRGLGGNTIYF.

This chain links TRBV4-1 with TRBJ1-2; D uncertain. The CDR3 has 13 amino acids. V dropped 1 base and J dropped 4 bases, with 7 bases sitting between them. The germline CDR1 and CDR2 sequences are MGHRA and YSYEKL. The CDR3 spells CASSQAAVYGYTF. For the CDR3, the DNA is TGCGCCAGCAGCCAAGCAGCGGTCTATGGCTACACCTTC.

The chain is built from TRBV2 and TRBJ2-7; TRBD2 aligns across 7 bases. The V segment lost 6 bases and the J segment 2 bases; nucleotides outside the gene matches: 1. Per germline, CDR1 SNHLY and CDR2 FYNNEI. The CDR3 length is 12 residues. The CDR3 coding sequence is TGTGCCAGCAGGGGAGGGGCCTACGAGCAGTACTTC. Translated: CASRGGAYEQYF.

The chain joins TRBV5-6 to TRBJ2-5; 7 bases agree with TRBD2. The CDR3 runs to 18 residues. Germline V CDR1 and CDR2: SGHDT, YYEEEE. The ends lost 4 bases at V and 5 bases at J; junction bases unmatched: 20. The CDR3 nucleotides are TGTGCCAGCAGCCCTGGGTTTGGGGGAGGGCCGGACTGGGAGACCCAGTACTTC. Translating it yields CASSPGFGGGPDWETQYF.

The chain recombines TRBV7-8 with TRBJ2-1, with no clear D. V was clipped by 7 bases and J by 0 bases, with 16 bases between them. Per germline, CDR1 SGHVS and CDR2 FQNEAQ. The CDR3 covers 16 residues. This CDR3 reads CASTHPRLNSYNEQFF. The DNA of the CDR3 is TGTGCCAGCACCCACCCCCGCCTCAACTCCTACAATGAGCAGTTCTTC.

The V call is TRBV5-6, the J call TRBJ1-1, with TRBD1 as a possible D gene (5 bases). The length of the CDR3 is 14 residues. The germline gives CDR1 SGHDT, CDR2 YYEEEE. V was clipped by 4 bases and J by 7 bases, with 17 bases between them. Written as DNA, the CDR3 is TGTGCCAGCAGCGCGGGGCGGTCGGTCCTTGAAGCTTTCTTT. Protein: CASSAGRSVLEAFF.

This CDR3 reads CASSDRGTEAFF. The CDR3 coding sequence is TGTGCCAGCAGCGACCGGGGCACTGAAGCTTTCTTT. The chain carries TRBV5-4 and TRBJ1-1; the D is unclear. Germline CDR1 is SGHNT and CDR2 is YYREEE (reference sequence). The V and J ends lost 4 bases and 4 bases respectively, with 8 bases between them. The CDR3 loop spans 12 amino acids.

The rearrangement joins TRBV6-5 to TRBJ1-3; D is perhaps TRBD1 (5 bases). Germline assignment: CDR1 MNHEY and CDR2 SVGAGI. The CDR3 totals 14 residues. The V and J ends lost 0 bases and 9 bases respectively, with 12 bases between them. The CDR3 bases are TGTGCCAGCAGTTACTCGACCCAGGGAGGCACCATATATTTT. Translated: CASSYSTQGGTIYF.

The table lists this clone with a count of one. V is TRBV27 and J is TRBJ2-1; TRBD1 matches 12 bases. This CDR3 region has 16 residues. Per the germline V gene, CDR1 is MNHEY and CDR2 is SMNVEV (reference sequence). V dropped 4 bases and J dropped 3; count of bases not matched to a gene: 4. The CDR3 protein is CASSSGTGGLYNEQFF. The CDR3 DNA reads as TGTGCCAGCAGTTCCGGGACAGGGGGCCTCTACAATGAGCAGTTCTTC.

This clone was seen once. The genes are TRBV29-1 and TRBJ1-1; 8 positions match TRBD1. Germline-derived CDR1 and CDR2 are SQVTM and ANQGSEA. Trimming at V came to 5 bases and at J to 7 bases, leaving 6 bases not matched to a gene. The CDR3 contains 12 residues. The CDR3 DNA reads as TGCAGCGTTCGGACAGGGATGTTTGAAGCTTTCTTT. Amino acids: CSVRTGMFEAFF. Full variable domain (outside the CDR3, taken from reference TRBV29-1 and TRBJ1-1): SAVISQKPSRDICQRGTSLTIQCQVDSQVTMMFWYRQQPGQSLTLIATANQGSEATYESGFVIDKFPISRPNLTFSTLTVSNMSPEDSSIYLCSVRTGMFEAFFGQGTRLTVV.

The rearrangement uses TRBV4-1 and TRBJ1-4, with 7 bases identical to TRBD1. Per germline, CDR1 MGHRA and CDR2 YSYEKL. Germline trimming cut 3 bases from V and 3 bases from J; bases unmatched to any gene: 7. The length of the CDR3 is 16 residues. The CDR3 region is CASSHLDREANEKLFF. Here the CDR3 DNA reads TGCGCCAGCAGCCACCTTGACAGGGAAGCTAATGAAAAACTGTTTTTT.

V gene TRBV19 combines with J gene TRBJ1-2; possibly TRBD1 for D (6 bases). CDR3 length equals 14 residues. V was clipped by 5 bases and J by 8 bases, with 18 bases between them. Germline V gene sequence: CDR1 LNHDA, CDR2 SQIVND (reference sequence). CDR3 amino acids: CASSARTDIGGYTF. In DNA, the CDR3 is TGTGCCAGTAGTGCAAGGACAGACATTGGAGGCTACACCTTC.

Comments on this clone: Sequence at one end of the junction differs from germline and may be a read error. The rearrangement links TRBV4-1 to TRBJ2-3; 7 positions agree with TRBD2. The CDR3 has 16 residues. Germline V lookup: CDR1 MGHRA, CDR2 YSYEKL. The DNA of the CDR3 is TGCGCCAGCAGCCAATACGACTGGGAGGGCACGGATACGCAGTATTTT. Its translation is CASSQYDWEGTDTQYF.

The rearrangement joins TRBV7-2 to TRBJ1-5; 7 positions match TRBD1. The CDR3 covers 14 residues. V lost 1 base and J lost 4; bases outside the gene matches: 1. CDR1 and CDR2 (germline): SGHTA, FQGNSA. CDR3 nucleotides: TGTGCCAGCAGCTTAGACAGGGGAAATCAGCCCCAGCATTTT. It codes for CASSLDRGNQPQHF.

The chain recombines TRBV2 with TRBJ2-5; TRBD2 matches 13 bases. Germline V CDR1 and CDR2: SNHLY, FYNNEI. This CDR3 contains 15 residues. The trim removed 3 bases at V and 5 bases at J, leaving 3 bases unmatched. CDR3 nucleotides: TGTGCCAGCAGTGATGGACTAGCGGGAGCCGAGACCCAGTACTTC. Translated, it gives CASSDGLAGAETQYF. Filled out from reference TRBV2 and TRBJ2-5, the complete variable domain reads EPEVTQTPSHQVTQMGQEVILRCVPISNHLYFYWYRQILGQKVEFLVSFYNNEISEKSEIFDDQFSVERPDGSNFTLKIRSTKLEDSAMYFCASSDGLAGAETQYFGPGTRLLVL.

This chain connects TRBV6-1 to TRBJ1-5, with a tentative D call TRBD1 (5 bases). Germline values: CDR1 MNHNS, CDR2 SASEGT. V lost 3 bases to trimming and J lost 12 bases, with 21 bases between them. The CDR3 contains 15 residues. This chain's CDR3 is CASSDPGPLAPLQHF. DNA of the CDR3: TGTGCCAGCAGTGATCCGGGACCCCTGGCCCCACTCCAGCATTTT.